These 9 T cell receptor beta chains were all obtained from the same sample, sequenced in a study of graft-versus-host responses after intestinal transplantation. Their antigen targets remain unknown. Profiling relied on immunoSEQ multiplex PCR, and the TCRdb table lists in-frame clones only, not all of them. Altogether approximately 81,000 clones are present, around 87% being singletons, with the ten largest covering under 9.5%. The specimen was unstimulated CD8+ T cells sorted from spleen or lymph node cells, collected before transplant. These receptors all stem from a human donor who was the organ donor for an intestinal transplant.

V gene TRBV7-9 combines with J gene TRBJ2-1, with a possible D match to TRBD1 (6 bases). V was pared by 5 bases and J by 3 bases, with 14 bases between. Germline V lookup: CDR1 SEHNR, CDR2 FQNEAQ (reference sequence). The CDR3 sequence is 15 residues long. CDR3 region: CASSPSTGLYNEQFF. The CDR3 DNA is TGTGCCAGCAGCCCCTCGACAGGCCTCTACAATGAGCAGTTCTTC.

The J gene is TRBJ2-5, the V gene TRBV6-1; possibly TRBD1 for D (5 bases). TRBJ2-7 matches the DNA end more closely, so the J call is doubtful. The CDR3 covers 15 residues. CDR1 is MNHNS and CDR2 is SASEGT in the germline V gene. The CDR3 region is CASSEGSDSSYEQYF. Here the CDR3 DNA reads TGTGCCAGCAGTGAAGGGAGCGACAGCTCCTACGAGCAGTACTTC.

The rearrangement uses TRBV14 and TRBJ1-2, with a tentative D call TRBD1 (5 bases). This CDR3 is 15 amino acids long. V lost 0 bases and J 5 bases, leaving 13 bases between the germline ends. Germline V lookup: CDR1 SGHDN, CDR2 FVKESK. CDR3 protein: CASSQDIGHLYGYTF. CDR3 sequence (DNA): TGTGCCAGCAGCCAAGATATTGGACACCTATATGGCTACACCTTC.

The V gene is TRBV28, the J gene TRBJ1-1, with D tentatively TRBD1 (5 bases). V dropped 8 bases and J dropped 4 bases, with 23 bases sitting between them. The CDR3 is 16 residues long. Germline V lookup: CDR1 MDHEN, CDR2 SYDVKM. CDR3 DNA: TGTGCCAGCGCCACGTGGTGGGGGGGGACTGGCACTGAAGCTTTCTTT. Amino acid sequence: CASATWWGGTGTEAFF.

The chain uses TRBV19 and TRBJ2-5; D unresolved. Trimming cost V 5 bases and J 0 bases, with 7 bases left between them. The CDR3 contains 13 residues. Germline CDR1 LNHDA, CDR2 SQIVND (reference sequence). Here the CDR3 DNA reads TGTGCCAGTAGTTTTGAGTACCAAGAGACCCAGTACTTC. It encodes CASSFEYQETQYF. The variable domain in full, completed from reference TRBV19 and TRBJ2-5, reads DGGITQSPKYLFRKEGQNVTLSCEQNLNHDAMYWYRQDPGQGLRLIYYSQIVNDFQKGDIAEGYSVSREKKESFPLTVTSAQKNPTAFYLCASSFEYQETQYFGPGTRLLVL.

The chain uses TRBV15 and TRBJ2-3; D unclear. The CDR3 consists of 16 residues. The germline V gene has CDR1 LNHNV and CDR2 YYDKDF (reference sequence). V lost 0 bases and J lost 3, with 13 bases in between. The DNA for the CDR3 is TGTGCCACCAGCAGAGATCCAGCTACGCCAACAGATACGCAGTATTTT. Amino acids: CATSRDPATPTDTQYF.

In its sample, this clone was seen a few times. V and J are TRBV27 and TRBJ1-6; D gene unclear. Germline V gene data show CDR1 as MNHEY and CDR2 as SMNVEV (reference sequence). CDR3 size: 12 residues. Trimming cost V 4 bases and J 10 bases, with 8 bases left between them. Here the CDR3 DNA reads TGTGCCAGCAGTTCGTCGTGGTCACCCCTCCACTTT. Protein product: CASSSSWSPLHF.

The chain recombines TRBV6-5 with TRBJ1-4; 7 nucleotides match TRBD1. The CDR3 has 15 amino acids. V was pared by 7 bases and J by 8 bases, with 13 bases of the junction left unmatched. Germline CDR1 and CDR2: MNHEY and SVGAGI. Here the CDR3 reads CASTLTDRVDEKLFF. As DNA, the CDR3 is TGTGCCAGCACCCTAACCGACAGGGTGGACGAAAAACTGTTTTTT.

The CDR3 region has the DNA TGTGCCAGCAGTTATCAGGGTGGAGGTCAGCCCCAGCATTTT. The encoded protein is CASSYQGGGQPQHF. This chain links TRBV6-5 with TRBJ1-5, with D perhaps matching TRBD1 (5 bases). Germline CDR1 reads MNHEY; CDR2 reads SVGAGI. This CDR3 contains 14 residues. V lost 3 bases to trimming and J lost 6 bases, with 12 bases between them.